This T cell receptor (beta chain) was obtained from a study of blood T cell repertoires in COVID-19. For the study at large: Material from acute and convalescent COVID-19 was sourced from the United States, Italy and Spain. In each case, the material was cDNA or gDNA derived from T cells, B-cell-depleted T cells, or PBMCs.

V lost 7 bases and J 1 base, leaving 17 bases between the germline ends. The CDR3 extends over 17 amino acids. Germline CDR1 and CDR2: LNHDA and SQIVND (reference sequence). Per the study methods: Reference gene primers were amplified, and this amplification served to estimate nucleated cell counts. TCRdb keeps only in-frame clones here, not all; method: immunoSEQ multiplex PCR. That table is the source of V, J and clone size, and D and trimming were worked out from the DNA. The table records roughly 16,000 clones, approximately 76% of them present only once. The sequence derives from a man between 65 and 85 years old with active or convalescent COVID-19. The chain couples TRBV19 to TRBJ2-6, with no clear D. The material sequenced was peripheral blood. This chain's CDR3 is CASTHDTGSSGANVLTF. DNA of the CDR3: TGTGCCAGTACTCACGATACCGGGTCGTCTGGGGCCAACGTCCTGACTTTC. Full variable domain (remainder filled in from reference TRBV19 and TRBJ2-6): DGGITQSPKYLFRKEGQNVTLSCEQNLNHDAMYWYRQDPGQGLRLIYYSQIVNDFQKGDIAEGYSVSREKKESFPLTVTSAQKNPTAFYLCASTHDTGSSGANVLTFGAGSRLTVL.